The clone carrying this T cell receptor (beta chain) was observed once. No antigen is known for it. Using viral peptide pools, the ViraFEST assay grew out antigen-specific CD4+ T cells prior to sequencing. Isolating CD4+ T cells followed ten to eleven days of culture. None of the vaccinated had previously contracted SARS-CoV-2, and their nucleocapsid antibodies tested negative. Days 3 and 7 were when half the medium was replaced with IL-2 medium. Here immunoSEQ multiplex PCR was the method, and the copy in TCRdb shows in-frame clones only, minus some. Of 40,000 to 45,000 clones in the sample, around 81% were seen once. These data come from a study of vaccination effects on CD4 cells after COVID-19. Study conclusions and caveats: Infection-derived and vaccine-derived clones contracted markedly late after vaccination. Vaccine-induced clones in healthy vaccinees cross-reacted with common cold coronaviruses in only 1 of 255 cases.

The CDR3 loop spans 16 amino acids. The germline V gene encodes CDR1 PRHDT and CDR2 FYEKMQ (reference sequence). Trimming removed 5 bases from V and 4 bases from J; junction bases left unmatched: 8. This clonotype was sampled from a human donor who received a COVID-19 vaccine. The rearrangement joins TRBV13 to TRBJ2-5, with TRBD1 identical over 12 bases. The specimen was CD4+ T cells from PBMCs cultured with SARS-CoV-2 spike peptides, collected before COVID-19 vaccination. In nucleotides, the CDR3 is TGTGCCAGCAGCCCCGGGGGACAGGGGGCGTCAGAGACCCAGTACTTC. Its translation: CASSPGGQGASETQYF.